The rows below give T cell receptor beta chains drawn from one sample of a study of post-analysis software for immune sequencing data. TCRdb used MiXCR to reprocess the PCR reads, holding one entry per CDR3 protein. Here the sample spans about 680,000 distinct CDR3 sequences, approximately 59% being singletons. Sequenced: blood. The receptors derive from a girl aged 2 to 10 with multiple sclerosis. Each CDR3 is given with its conserved first and last residue. Fields, in order: D gene, J gene, clone size, V gene, CDR3 protein, CDR3 DNA. The D gene is left open where the match is weak. The size entry is marked missing in some rows and otherwise reads once, few, many or a size class.

D gene: -
J gene: TRBJ2-7
clone size: -
V gene: TRBV21-1
CDR3 protein: CASSNHGTGKDYEQYF
CDR3 DNA: TGTGCCAGCAGCAACCACGGGACAGGGAAGGATTACGAGCAGTACTTC

D gene: -
J gene: TRBJ1-1
clone size: few
V gene: TRBV30
CDR3 protein: CAWSSGATNTEAFF
CDR3 DNA: TGTGCCTGGAGCTCGGGGGCAACGAACACTGAAGCTTTCTTT

D gene: TRBD1
J gene: TRBJ1-1
clone size: -
V gene: TRBV20-1
CDR3 protein: CSAIETGAPNTEAFF
CDR3 DNA: TGCAGTGCTATAGAGACAGGGGCTCCGAACACTGAAGCTTTCTTT

D gene: TRBD2
J gene: TRBJ2-1
clone size: -
V gene: TRBV6-5
CDR3 protein: CASSYSGEGNEQFF
CDR3 DNA: TGTGCCAGCAGTTACTCGGGGGAGGGCAATGAGCAGTTCTTC

D gene: TRBD2
J gene: TRBJ2-1
clone size: -
V gene: TRBV7-6
CDR3 protein: CASSSRTSGGLSSYNEQFF
CDR3 DNA: TGTGCCAGCAGCTCCCGGACTAGCGGGGGGCTAAGCTCCTACAATGAGCAGTTCTTC

D gene: -
J gene: TRBJ2-5
clone size: once
V gene: TRBV7-8
CDR3 protein: CASSLNRIPDSQETQYF
CDR3 DNA: TGTGCCAGCAGCTTAAACCGAATTCCGGACAGCCAAGAGACCCAGTACTTC

D gene: -
J gene: TRBJ2-5
clone size: -
V gene: TRBV10-3
CDR3 protein: CAISEHVEETQYF
CDR3 DNA: TGTGCCATCAGTGAGCATGTTGAAGAGACCCAGTACTTC

D gene: TRBD2
J gene: TRBJ2-1
clone size: few
V gene: TRBV10-3
CDR3 protein: CAISGDPSGGPAPSWDEQFF
CDR3 DNA: TGTGCCATCAGTGGGGATCCTAGCGGGGGCCCTGCCCCATCCTGGGATGAGCAGTTCTTC

D gene: -
J gene: TRBJ1-2
clone size: -
V gene: TRBV6-5
CDR3 protein: CASGWGGGYTF
CDR3 DNA: TGTGCCAGCGGGTGGGGGGGAGGCTACACCTTC

D gene: -
J gene: TRBJ2-3
clone size: -
V gene: TRBV5-5
CDR3 protein: CASSLRQTLTDTQYF
CDR3 DNA: TGTGCCAGCAGCTTAAGACAGACCTTAACAGATACGCAGTATTTT

D gene: -
J gene: TRBJ2-1
clone size: -
V gene: TRBV29-1
CDR3 protein: CSVEDRKFF
CDR3 DNA: TGCAGCGTTGAAGATAGGAAGTTCTTC

D gene: -
J gene: TRBJ2-4
clone size: -
V gene: TRBV6-5
CDR3 protein: CASSPIGKKNIQYF
CDR3 DNA: TGTGCCAGCAGCCCGATAGGGAAAAAAAACATTCAGTACTTC

D gene: -
J gene: TRBJ2-5
clone size: -
V gene: TRBV10-3
CDR3 protein: CAIRGGTLETQYF
CDR3 DNA: TGTGCCATCAGGGGCGGGACACTAGAGACCCAGTACTTC

D gene: -
J gene: TRBJ1-6
clone size: -
V gene: TRBV9
CDR3 protein: CASSVVGETDSPLHF
CDR3 DNA: TGTGCCAGCAGCGTAGTGGGGGAAACGGATTCACCCCTCCACTTT

D gene: TRBD2
J gene: TRBJ2-3
clone size: -
V gene: TRBV20-1
CDR3 protein: CSARPPGLSTDTQYF
CDR3 DNA: TGCAGTGCTAGACCCCCGGGACTATCCACAGATACGCAGTATTTT

D gene: TRBD2
J gene: TRBJ2-1
clone size: -
V gene: TRBV13
CDR3 protein: CASSLSPSGGGDEQFF
CDR3 DNA: TGTGCCAGCAGCTTATCCCCGAGCGGGGGCGGGGATGAGCAGTTCTTC

D gene: -
J gene: TRBJ2-5
clone size: -
V gene: TRBV10-3
CDR3 protein: CAISELRGEETQYF
CDR3 DNA: TGTGCCATCAGTGAGCTCAGGGGGGAAGAGACCCAGTACTTC

D gene: -
J gene: TRBJ2-5
clone size: -
V gene: TRBV14
CDR3 protein: CASSQGALYQETQYF
CDR3 DNA: TGTGCCAGCAGCCAAGGGGCGCTGTACCAAGAGACCCAGTACTTC

D gene: -
J gene: TRBJ2-5
clone size: -
V gene: TRBV20-1
CDR3 protein: CSAPLPTVETQYF
CDR3 DNA: TGCAGTGCCCCGCTCCCGACCGTGGAGACCCAGTACTTC

D gene: -
J gene: TRBJ2-2
clone size: -
V gene: TRBV9
CDR3 protein: CAREIREPGELFF
CDR3 DNA: TGTGCCAGAGAAATAAGGGAACCCGGGGAGCTGTTTTTT

D gene: -
J gene: TRBJ2-5
clone size: -
V gene: TRBV29-1
CDR3 protein: CSVGSDSGQETRYF
CDR3 DNA: TGCAGCGTTGGGTCCGATAGCGGACAAGAGACCCGGTACTTC

D gene: TRBD1
J gene: TRBJ2-3
clone size: once
V gene: TRBV12-3/TRBV12-4
CDR3 protein: CASRTWTGSTDAQYF
CDR3 DNA: TGTGCCAGCAGAACCTGGACAGGCAGCACAGATGCGCAGTATTTT

D gene: TRBD1
J gene: TRBJ2-1
clone size: few
V gene: TRBV5-1
CDR3 protein: CASSLGTGAPNEQFF
CDR3 DNA: TGCGCCAGCAGCTTGGGCACAGGGGCGCCTAATGAGCAGTTCTTC

D gene: -
J gene: TRBJ1-1
clone size: -
V gene: TRBV5-1
CDR3 protein: CASSLEQNDEAFF
CDR3 DNA: TGCGCCAGCAGCTTGGAACAGAACGATGAAGCTTTCTTT

D gene: TRBD1
J gene: TRBJ2-6
clone size: -
V gene: TRBV20-1
CDR3 protein: CSASGGAGANVLTF
CDR3 DNA: TGCAGTGCTTCAGGGGGCGCTGGGGCCAACGTCCTGACTTTC

D gene: -
J gene: TRBJ2-4
clone size: -
V gene: TRBV20-1
CDR3 protein: CSARDSQAIAKNIQYF
CDR3 DNA: TGCAGTGCTAGAGATTCGCAGGCCATAGCCAAAAACATTCAGTACTTC

D gene: -
J gene: TRBJ2-4
clone size: -
V gene: TRBV29-1
CDR3 protein: CSVYEAVAKNIQYF
CDR3 DNA: TGCAGCGTTTACGAAGCAGTAGCCAAAAACATTCAGTACTTC

D gene: TRBD1
J gene: TRBJ2-5
clone size: -
V gene: TRBV5-1
CDR3 protein: CASSLETGSVETQYF
CDR3 DNA: TGCGCCAGCAGCTTGGAGACAGGGTCCGTAGAGACCCAGTACTTC

D gene: -
J gene: TRBJ2-7
clone size: -
V gene: TRBV21-1
CDR3 protein: CASSKQGQESSYEQYF
CDR3 DNA: TGTGCCAGCAGCAAACAAGGACAGGAAAGCTCCTACGAGCAGTACTTC

D gene: -
J gene: TRBJ1-1
clone size: once
V gene: TRBV7-9
CDR3 protein: CASTWANTEAFF
CDR3 DNA: TGTGCCAGTACCTGGGCGAACACTGAAGCTTTCTTT

D gene: -
J gene: TRBJ2-7
clone size: -
V gene: TRBV7-6
CDR3 protein: CASSLALMGEQYF
CDR3 DNA: TGTGCCAGCAGCTTAGCCCTAATGGGCGAGCAGTACTTC

D gene: -
J gene: TRBJ2-1
clone size: few
V gene: TRBV5-1
CDR3 protein: CASSLVDSAYNEQFF
CDR3 DNA: TGCGCCAGCAGCTTGGTAGATAGTGCGTACAATGAGCAGTTCTTC

D gene: -
J gene: TRBJ1-1
clone size: few
V gene: TRBV10-3
CDR3 protein: CAIREEGTEAFF
CDR3 DNA: TGTGCCATCAGGGAGGAAGGAACTGAAGCTTTCTTT

D gene: TRBD1
J gene: TRBJ1-1
clone size: -
V gene: TRBV7-6
CDR3 protein: CASSPTGGFRWNTEAFF
CDR3 DNA: TGTGCCAGCAGCCCGACAGGGGGCTTTCGTTGGAACACTGAAGCTTTCTTT

D gene: -
J gene: TRBJ1-2
clone size: few
V gene: TRBV6-2/TRBV6-3
CDR3 protein: CASKRSANYGYTF
CDR3 DNA: TGTGCCAGCAAAAGGTCAGCTAACTATGGCTACACCTTC

D gene: -
J gene: TRBJ1-5
clone size: -
V gene: TRBV4-1
CDR3 protein: CASSQWVSGNQPQHF
CDR3 DNA: TGCGCCAGCAGCCAATGGGTCAGCGGTAATCAGCCCCAGCATTTT

D gene: -
J gene: TRBJ1-5
clone size: -
V gene: TRBV3-1
CDR3 protein: CASSQERFNQPQHF
CDR3 DNA: TGTGCCAGCAGCCAAGAACGGTTTAATCAGCCCCAGCATTTT

D gene: TRBD1
J gene: TRBJ2-7
clone size: -
V gene: TRBV6-2/TRBV6-3
CDR3 protein: CASSYNRGYEQYF
CDR3 DNA: TGTGCCAGCAGTTACAACAGGGGCTACGAGCAGTACTTC

D gene: TRBD2
J gene: TRBJ2-1
clone size: -
V gene: TRBV6-2/TRBV6-3
CDR3 protein: CASSYSYRLGLAGTLSSYNEQFF
CDR3 DNA: TGTGCCAGCAGTTACTCTTATAGGTTGGGACTAGCGGGGACGTTAAGCTCCTACAATGAGCAGTTCTTC

D gene: -
J gene: TRBJ2-1
clone size: -
V gene: TRBV12-3/TRBV12-4
CDR3 protein: CASSLGVFTEQFF
CDR3 DNA: TGTGCCAGCAGTTTAGGCGTGTTCACTGAGCAGTTCTTC

D gene: TRBD1
J gene: TRBJ2-6
clone size: once
V gene: TRBV27
CDR3 protein: CASGQEERANVLTF
CDR3 DNA: TGTGCCAGCGGACAGGAAGAAAGGGCCAACGTCCTGACTTTC

D gene: -
J gene: TRBJ2-3
clone size: -
V gene: TRBV5-5
CDR3 protein: CASSPPGDPSTDTQYF
CDR3 DNA: TGTGCCAGCAGCCCCCCGGGGGACCCTAGCACAGATACGCAGTATTTT

D gene: -
J gene: TRBJ1-1
clone size: -
V gene: TRBV19
CDR3 protein: CASSLGQGRIDTEAFF
CDR3 DNA: TGTGCCAGTAGTTTGGGACAAGGAAGGATCGACACTGAAGCTTTCTTT

D gene: -
J gene: TRBJ2-5
clone size: -
V gene: TRBV7-3
CDR3 protein: CASSVPSRGTQYF
CDR3 DNA: TGTGCCAGCAGCGTACCCTCGCGGGGGACCCAGTACTTC

D gene: TRBD2
J gene: TRBJ2-5
clone size: -
V gene: TRBV20-1
CDR3 protein: CSATPGLAGGTQYF
CDR3 DNA: TGCAGTGCTACGCCGGGACTAGCGGGGGGGACCCAGTACTTC

D gene: TRBD1
J gene: TRBJ2-1
clone size: -
V gene: TRBV12-3/TRBV12-4
CDR3 protein: CASSLGTGATYNEQFF
CDR3 DNA: TGTGCCAGCAGTTTAGGGACAGGGGCTACCTACAATGAGCAGTTCTTC

D gene: -
J gene: TRBJ2-1
clone size: -
V gene: TRBV29-1
CDR3 protein: CSVGLEGDGEQFF
CDR3 DNA: TGCAGCGTTGGCTTAGAGGGGGATGGGGAGCAGTTCTTC

D gene: -
J gene: TRBJ2-7
clone size: -
V gene: TRBV29-1
CDR3 protein: CSVEERGAGEQYF
CDR3 DNA: TGCAGCGTTGAAGAGAGAGGGGCCGGGGAGCAGTACTTC

D gene: -
J gene: TRBJ2-5
clone size: -
V gene: TRBV6-2/TRBV6-3
CDR3 protein: CASSLLPGVAQETQYF
CDR3 DNA: TGTGCCAGCAGCCTCTTACCCGGGGTAGCACAGGAGACCCAGTACTTC